The clone carrying this TCR beta chain was seen at least ten times. This record comes from a study of T-cell reconstitution after alpha-beta-depleted transplantation in children. Per germline, CDR1 SGHDT and CDR2 YYEEEE. V lost 3 bases to trimming and J lost 8 bases; unmatched junction nucleotides: 11. The CDR3 totals 16 residues. The library targeted TCRbeta and was prepared with unique molecular identifiers. Using its own MiXCR run on the PCR reads, TCRdb lists one record per CDR3 protein. The table lists under 850,000 distinct CDR3 sequences, around 14% of them singletons. V is TRBV5-6 and J is TRBJ2-1; 10 positions match TRBD2. This sequence was found in a girl aged 2-10 years with congenital amegakaryocytic thrombocytopenia, due to receive a stem cell transplant. The sample in question was PBMCs, obtained before TCRalphabeta/CD19-depleted stem cell transplant. Here the CDR3 reads CASSYLAGEGHDEQFF. CDR3 in DNA: TGTGCCAGCAGCTACCTAGCGGGAGAAGGACACGATGAGCAGTTCTTC.